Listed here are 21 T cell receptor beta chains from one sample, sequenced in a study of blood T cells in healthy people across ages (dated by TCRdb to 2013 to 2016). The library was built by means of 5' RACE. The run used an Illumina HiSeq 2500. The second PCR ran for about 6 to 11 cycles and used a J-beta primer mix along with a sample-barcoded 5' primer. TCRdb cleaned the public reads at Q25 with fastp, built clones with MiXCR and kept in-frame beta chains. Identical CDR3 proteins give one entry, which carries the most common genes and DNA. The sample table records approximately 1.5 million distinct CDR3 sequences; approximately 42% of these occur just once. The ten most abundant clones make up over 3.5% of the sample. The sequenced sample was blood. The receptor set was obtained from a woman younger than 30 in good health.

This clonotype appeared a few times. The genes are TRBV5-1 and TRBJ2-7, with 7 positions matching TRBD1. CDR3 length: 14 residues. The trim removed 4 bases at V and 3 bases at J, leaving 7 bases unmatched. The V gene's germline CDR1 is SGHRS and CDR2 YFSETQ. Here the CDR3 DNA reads TGCGCCAGCAGCGTCCGAGGGGGCCTCTACGAGCAGTACTTC. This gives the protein CASSVRGGLYEQYF.

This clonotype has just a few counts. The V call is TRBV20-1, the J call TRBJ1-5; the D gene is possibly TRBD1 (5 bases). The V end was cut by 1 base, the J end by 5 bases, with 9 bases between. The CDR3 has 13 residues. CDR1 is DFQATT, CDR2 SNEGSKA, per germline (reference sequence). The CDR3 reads CSARAGFYQPQHF. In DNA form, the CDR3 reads TGCAGTGCTAGAGCAGGGTTCTATCAGCCCCAGCATTTT.

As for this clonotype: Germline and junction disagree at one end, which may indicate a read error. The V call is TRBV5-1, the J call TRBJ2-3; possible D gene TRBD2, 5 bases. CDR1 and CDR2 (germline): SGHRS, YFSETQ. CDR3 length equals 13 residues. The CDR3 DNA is TGCGCCGGCAGCTGGACTAGCACAGATACGCAGTATTTT. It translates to CAGSWTSTDTQYF.

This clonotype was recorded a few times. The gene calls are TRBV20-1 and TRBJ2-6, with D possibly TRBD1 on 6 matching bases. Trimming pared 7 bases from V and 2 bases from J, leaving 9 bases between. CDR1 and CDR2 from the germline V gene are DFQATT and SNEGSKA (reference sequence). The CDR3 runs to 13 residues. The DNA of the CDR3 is TGCAGTGTTCACAGGGCTGGGGCCAACGTCCTGACTTTC. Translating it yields CSVHRAGANVLTF.

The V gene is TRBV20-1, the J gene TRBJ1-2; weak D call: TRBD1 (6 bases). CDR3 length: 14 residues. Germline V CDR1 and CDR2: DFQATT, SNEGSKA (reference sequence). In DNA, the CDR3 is TGCAGCCCTAATCGCAGGGGTGTGAGCTATGGCTACACCTTC. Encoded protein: CSPNRRGVSYGYTF.

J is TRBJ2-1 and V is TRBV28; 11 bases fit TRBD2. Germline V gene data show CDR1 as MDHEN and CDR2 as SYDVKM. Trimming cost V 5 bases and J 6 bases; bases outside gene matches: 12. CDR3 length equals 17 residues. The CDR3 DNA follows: TGTGCCAGCAGTCCCCGACTACTAGCGGGAGCAAGCAATGAGCAGTTCTTC. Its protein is CASSPRLLAGASNEQFF. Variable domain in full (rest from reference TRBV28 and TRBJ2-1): DVKVTQSSRYLVKRTGEKVFLECVQDMDHENMFWYRQDPGLGLRLIYFSYDVKMKEKGDIPEGYSVSREKKERFSLILESASTNQTSMYLCASSPRLLAGASNEQFFGPGTRLTVL.

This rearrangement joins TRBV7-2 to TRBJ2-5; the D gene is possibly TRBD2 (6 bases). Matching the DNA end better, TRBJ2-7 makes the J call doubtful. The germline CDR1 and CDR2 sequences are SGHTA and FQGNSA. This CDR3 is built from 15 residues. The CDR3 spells CASSLIFSGSYEQYF. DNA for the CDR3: TGTGCCAGCAGCTTAATATTTAGCGGCTCCTACGAGCAGTACTTC.

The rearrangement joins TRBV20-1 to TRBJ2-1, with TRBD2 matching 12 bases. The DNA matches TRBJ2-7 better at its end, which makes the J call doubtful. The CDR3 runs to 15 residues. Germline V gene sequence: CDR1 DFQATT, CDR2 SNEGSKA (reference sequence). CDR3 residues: CSASGLAGLNNEQYF. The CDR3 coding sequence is TGCAGTGCTAGTGGACTAGCGGGACTCAACAATGAGCAGTACTTC.

The CDR3 is CSATRGRANYGYTF. DNA of the CDR3: TGCAGTGCTACCAGGGGGAGAGCTAACTATGGCTACACCTTC. The chain employs TRBV20-1 and TRBJ1-2; TRBD1 matches 7 bases. V shed 4 bases and J 0 bases; nucleotides not matched to a gene: 5. The CDR3 has 14 amino acids. Germline values: CDR1 DFQATT, CDR2 SNEGSKA (reference sequence).

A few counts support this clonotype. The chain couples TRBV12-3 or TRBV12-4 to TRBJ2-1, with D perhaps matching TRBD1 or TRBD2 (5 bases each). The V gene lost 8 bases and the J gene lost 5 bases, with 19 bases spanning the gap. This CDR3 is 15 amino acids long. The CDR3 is CASGDVWLVHNEQFF. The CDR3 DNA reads TGTGCCAGCGGGGACGTTTGGCTAGTCCACAATGAGCAGTTCTTC.

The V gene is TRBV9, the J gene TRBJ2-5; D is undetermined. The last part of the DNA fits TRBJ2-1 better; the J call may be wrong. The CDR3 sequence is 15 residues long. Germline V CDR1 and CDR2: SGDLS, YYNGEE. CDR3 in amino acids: CASSVDVGAQETQFF. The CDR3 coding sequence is TGTGCCAGCAGCGTAGATGTTGGAGCTCAAGAGACCCAGTTCTTC.

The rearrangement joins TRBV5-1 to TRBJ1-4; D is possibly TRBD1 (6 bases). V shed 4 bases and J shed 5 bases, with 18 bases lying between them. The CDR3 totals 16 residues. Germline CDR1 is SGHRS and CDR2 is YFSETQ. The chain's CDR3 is CASSQDGRGRNEKLFF. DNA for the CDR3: TGCGCCAGCAGCCAAGATGGAAGGGGGAGAAATGAAAAACTGTTTTTT.

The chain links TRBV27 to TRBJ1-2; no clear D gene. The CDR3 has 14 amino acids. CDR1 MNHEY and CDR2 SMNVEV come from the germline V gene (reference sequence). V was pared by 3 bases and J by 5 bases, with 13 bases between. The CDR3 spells CASSFGSEGYGYTF. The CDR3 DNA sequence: TGTGCCAGCAGTTTTGGATCGGAAGGGTATGGCTACACCTTC.

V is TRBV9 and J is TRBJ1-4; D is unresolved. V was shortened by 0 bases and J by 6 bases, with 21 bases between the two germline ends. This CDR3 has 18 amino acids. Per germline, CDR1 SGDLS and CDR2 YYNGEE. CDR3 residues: CASSVGLANYGGHEKLFF. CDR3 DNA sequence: TGTGCCAGCAGCGTAGGGCTTGCTAATTACGGCGGACATGAAAAACTGTTTTTT.

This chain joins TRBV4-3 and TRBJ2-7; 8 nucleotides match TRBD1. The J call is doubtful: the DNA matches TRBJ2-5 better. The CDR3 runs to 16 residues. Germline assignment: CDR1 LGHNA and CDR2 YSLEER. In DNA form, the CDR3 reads TGCGCCAGCAGCCAAATCCACCAGGGGGCTGGTGAGACCCAGTACTTC. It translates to CASSQIHQGAGETQYF.

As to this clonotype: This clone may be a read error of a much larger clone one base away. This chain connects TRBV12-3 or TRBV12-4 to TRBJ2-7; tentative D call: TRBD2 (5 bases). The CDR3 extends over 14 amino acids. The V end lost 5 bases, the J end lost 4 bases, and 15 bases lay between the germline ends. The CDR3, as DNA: TGTGCCAGCAGTGTCTCCGGACTCCTATACGAGCAGTACTTC. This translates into CASSVSGLLYEQYF.

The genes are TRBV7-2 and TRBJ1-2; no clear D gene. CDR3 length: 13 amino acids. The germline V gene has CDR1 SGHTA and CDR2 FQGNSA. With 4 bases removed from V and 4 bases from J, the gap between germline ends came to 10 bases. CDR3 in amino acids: CASSSPDLYGYTF. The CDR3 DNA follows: TGTGCCAGCAGCTCCCCGGACCTCTATGGCTACACCTTC.

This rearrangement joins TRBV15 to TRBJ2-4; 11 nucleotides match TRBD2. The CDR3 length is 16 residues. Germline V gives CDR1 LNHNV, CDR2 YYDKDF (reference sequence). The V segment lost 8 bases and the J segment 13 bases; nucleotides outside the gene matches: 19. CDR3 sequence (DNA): TGTGCCACCTGCGGTGCTAGCGGGAGGCAAGGGAATGAGCAGTACTTC. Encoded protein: CATCGASGRQGNEQYF. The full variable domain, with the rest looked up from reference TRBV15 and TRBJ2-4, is DAMVIQNPRYQVTQFGKPVTLSCSQTLNHNVMYWYQQKSSQAPKLLFHYYDKDFNNEADTPDNFQSRRPNTSFCFLDIRSPGLGDTAMYLCATCGASGRQGNEQYFGAGTRLSVL.

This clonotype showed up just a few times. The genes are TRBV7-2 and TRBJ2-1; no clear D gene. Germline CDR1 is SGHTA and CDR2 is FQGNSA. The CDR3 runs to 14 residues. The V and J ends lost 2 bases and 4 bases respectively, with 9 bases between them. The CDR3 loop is CASSLSRLYNEQFF. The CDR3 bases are TGTGCCAGCAGCTTAAGTCGACTTTACAATGAGCAGTTCTTC.

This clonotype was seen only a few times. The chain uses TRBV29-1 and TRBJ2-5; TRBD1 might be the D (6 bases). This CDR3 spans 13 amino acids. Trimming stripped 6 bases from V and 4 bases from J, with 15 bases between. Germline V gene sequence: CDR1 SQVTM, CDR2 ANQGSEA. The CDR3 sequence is CSVNGGTLETQYF. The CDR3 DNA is TGCAGCGTCAATGGTGGGACACTAGAGACCCAGTACTTC. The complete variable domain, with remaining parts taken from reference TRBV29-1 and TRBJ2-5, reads SAVISQKPSRDICQRGTSLTIQCQVDSQVTMMFWYRQQPGQSLTLIATANQGSEATYESGFVIDKFPISRPNLTFSTLTVSNMSPEDSSIYLCSVNGGTLETQYFGPGTRLLVL.

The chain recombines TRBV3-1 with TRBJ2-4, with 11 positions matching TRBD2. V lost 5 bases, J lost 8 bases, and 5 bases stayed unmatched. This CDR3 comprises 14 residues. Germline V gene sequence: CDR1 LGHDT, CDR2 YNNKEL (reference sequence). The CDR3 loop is CASSSLAGGDIQYF. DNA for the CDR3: TGTGCCAGCAGCTCCCTAGCGGGGGGTGACATTCAGTACTTC.